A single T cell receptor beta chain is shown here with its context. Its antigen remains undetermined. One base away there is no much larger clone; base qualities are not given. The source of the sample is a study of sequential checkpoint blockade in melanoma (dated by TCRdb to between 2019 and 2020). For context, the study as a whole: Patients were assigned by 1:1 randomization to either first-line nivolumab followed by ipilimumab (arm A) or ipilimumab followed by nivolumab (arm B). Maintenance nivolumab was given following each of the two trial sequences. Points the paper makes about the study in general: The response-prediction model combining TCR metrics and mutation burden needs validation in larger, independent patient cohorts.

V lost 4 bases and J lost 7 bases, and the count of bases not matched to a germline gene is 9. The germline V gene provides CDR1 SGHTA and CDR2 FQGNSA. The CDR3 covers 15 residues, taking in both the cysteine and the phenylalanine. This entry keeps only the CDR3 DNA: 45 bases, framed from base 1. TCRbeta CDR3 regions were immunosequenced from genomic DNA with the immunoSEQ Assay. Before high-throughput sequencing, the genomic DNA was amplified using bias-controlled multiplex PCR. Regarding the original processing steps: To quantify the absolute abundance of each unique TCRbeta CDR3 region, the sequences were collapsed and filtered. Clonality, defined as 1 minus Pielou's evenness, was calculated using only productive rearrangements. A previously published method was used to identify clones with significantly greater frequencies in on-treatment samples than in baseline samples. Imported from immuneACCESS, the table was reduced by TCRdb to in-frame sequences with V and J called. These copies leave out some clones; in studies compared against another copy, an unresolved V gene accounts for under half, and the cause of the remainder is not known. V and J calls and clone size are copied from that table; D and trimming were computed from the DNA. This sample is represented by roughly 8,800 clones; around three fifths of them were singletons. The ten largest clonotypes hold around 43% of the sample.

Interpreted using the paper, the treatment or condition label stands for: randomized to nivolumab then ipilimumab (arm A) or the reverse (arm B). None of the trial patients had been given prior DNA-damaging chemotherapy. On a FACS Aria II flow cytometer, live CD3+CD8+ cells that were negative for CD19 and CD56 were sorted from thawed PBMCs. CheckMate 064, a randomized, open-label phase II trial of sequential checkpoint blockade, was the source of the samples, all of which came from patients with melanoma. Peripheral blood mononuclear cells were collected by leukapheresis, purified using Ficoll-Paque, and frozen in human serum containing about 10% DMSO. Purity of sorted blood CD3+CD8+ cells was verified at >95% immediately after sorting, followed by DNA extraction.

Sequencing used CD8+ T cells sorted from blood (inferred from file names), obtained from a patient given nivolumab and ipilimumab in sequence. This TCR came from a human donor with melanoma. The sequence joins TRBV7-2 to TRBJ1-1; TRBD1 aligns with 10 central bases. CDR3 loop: CASSWGPGTGVEAFF. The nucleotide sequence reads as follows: TGTGCCAGCAGCTGGGGACCCGGGACAGGGGTTGAAGCTTTCTTT. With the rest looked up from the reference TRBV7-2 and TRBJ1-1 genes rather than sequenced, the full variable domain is GAGVSQSPSNKVTEKGKDVELRCDPISGHTALYWYRQSLGQGLEFLIYFQGNSAPDKSGLPSDRFSAERTGGSVSTLTIQRTQQEDSAVYLCASSWGPGTGVEAFFGQGTRLTVV.